These 30 T cell receptor beta chains came from one sample sequenced in a study of beta chain features in type 1 diabetes (dated by TCRdb to 2017 to 2018). Results and caveats for the whole study, not just this receptor: In all four CD4+ subsets, TCRB CDR3 length was moderately but significantly shorter in type 1 diabetes patients.

The library relied on the immunoSEQ multiplex PCR assay. The entire isolated RNA was reverse transcribed using the High Capacity cDNA Reverse Transcription Kit, and thus expressed TCRB transcripts were sequenced. TCRdb mirrors the immuneACCESS table, restricted to in-frame sequences. Some clones are absent from its copies; in checked studies, under half trace to an unresolved V gene, and the reason for the others is unknown. The sample data list 200,000 to 300,000 clones, and roughly a tenth of these were observed just once. The ten largest make up around 0.015% of the sample. Their cognate antigens are unknown. The specimen was naive CD4+ T cells from blood. Interpreted using the paper, the cell subset or site label stands for: true naive CD4+ T cells. Every receptor here comes from a man under 40 with type 1 diabetes.

The rearrangement links TRBV20-1 to TRBJ1-1; D unresolved. In germline, CDR1 is DFQATT, CDR2 SNEGSKA (reference sequence). The CDR3 runs 11 residues. Trimming took 2 bases from V and 7 from J, leaving 8 bases between them. The chain's CDR3 is CSARSQVEAFF. DNA for the CDR3: TGCAGTGCTAGAAGTCAGGTTGAAGCTTTCTTT.

This clone was seen just once. The V gene is TRBV6-5, the J gene TRBJ2-2; D is perhaps TRBD2 (6 bases). The CDR3 spans 12 residues. Per germline, CDR1 MNHEY and CDR2 SVGAGI. The V end lost 10 bases, the J end lost 6 bases, and 12 bases lay between the germline ends. The CDR3 protein is CATGPGAGELFF. The CDR3 region has the DNA TGTGCCACCGGGCCGGGGGCCGGGGAGCTGTTTTTT.

This chain links TRBV19 with TRBJ2-1, with 7 bases matching TRBD2. After removal of 3 bases from V and 5 bases from J, the junction contained 7 bases not matched to a gene. The CDR3 is made up of 15 amino acids. From germline, CDR1 is LNHDA and CDR2 SQIVND (reference sequence). CDR3 protein: CASSIAREGNNEQFF. CDR3 in DNA: TGTGCCAGTAGTATTGCCAGGGAGGGGAACAATGAGCAGTTCTTC.

As regards this clone: The sample holds other DNA sequences that translate to the same CDR3. The rearrangement links TRBV9 to TRBJ2-5; D is uncertain. The germline V gene encodes CDR1 SGDLS and CDR2 YYNGEE. V shed 0 bases and J shed 3 bases, with 6 bases lying between them. CDR3 length equals 13 residues. CDR3 DNA: TGTGCCAGCAGCGTAGGTGGCAAAGAGACCCAGTACTTC. Amino acids: CASSVGGKETQYF.

This clone occurred a few times. The chain couples TRBV21-1 to TRBJ2-7; the tabulated D call, TRBD2, remains unverified against the DNA. TRBV21-1 is marked as a pseudogene. CDR3 size: 15 residues. The CDR3 region has the DNA TGTGCCAGCACCACCAAGGAGCCGGCCTACTACGAGCAGTACTTC. Translation gives CASTTKEPAYYEQYF.

This clone was observed a handful of times. The chain recombines TRBV27 with TRBJ2-3, with no clear D. This CDR3 region has 13 residues. V shed 3 bases and J shed 2 bases, with 6 bases lying between them. Germline V lookup: CDR1 MNHEY, CDR2 SMNVEV (reference sequence). CDR3 sequence reads: CASSFTATDTQYF. For the CDR3, the DNA is TGTGCCAGCAGTTTTACTGCCACAGATACGCAGTATTTT.

The sample holds a few counts of this clone. The genes are TRBV6-6 and TRBJ1-6, with a tentative D call TRBD1 (5 bases). The germline V gene encodes CDR1 MNHNY and CDR2 SVGAGI (reference sequence). The CDR3 is 14 residues long. Trimming shortened V by 5 bases and J by 6 bases, and 11 bases separated the two germline ends. CDR3 residues: CASSAPDSNSPLHF. CDR3 DNA: TGTGCCAGCAGTGCCCCTGACAGTAATTCACCCCTCCACTTT.

This clone turned up a few times. The CDR3: CSVTHTGELFF. CDR3 bases: TGCAGCGTCACACACACCGGGGAGCTGTTTTTT. The rearrangement joins TRBV29-1 to TRBJ2-2; D is unresolved. The CDR3 has 11 amino acids. V was shortened by 6 bases and J by 3 bases, with 5 bases between the two germline ends. Germline V gene sequence: CDR1 SQVTM, CDR2 ANQGSEA.

The chain couples TRBV7-2 to TRBJ2-3, with 10 bases lining up with TRBD1. The J segment lost 1 base and the V segment lost 5 bases, leaving 3 bases of the junction unmatched. The germline V gene encodes CDR1 SGHTA and CDR2 FQGNSA. The CDR3 totals 15 residues. CDR3 nucleotides: TGTGCCAGCAGCCTGGACAGGGGGGGCACAGATACGCAGTATTTT. It yields the protein CASSLDRGGTDTQYF.

This clone occurred a few times. The chain is built from TRBV4-3 and TRBJ2-1; perhaps TRBD1 as D (7 bases). The CDR3 spans 17 residues. Germline lookup yields CDR1 LGHNA and CDR2 YSLEER. Trimming removed 2 bases from V and 2 bases from J, with 16 bases in between. CDR3 coding DNA: TGCGCCAGCAGCCAACGACAGGGCGGGAAGCCCTACAATGAGCAGTTCTTC. Protein: CASSQRQGGKPYNEQFF.

This clone was detected only a few times. The rearrangement uses TRBV5-1 and TRBJ1-6; 7 bases match TRBD1. The junction had 5 bases not matched to a gene; V was cut back by 1 base and J by 7 bases. The CDR3 is made up of 15 amino acids. Germline V gives CDR1 SGHRS, CDR2 YFSETQ. The CDR3 region has the DNA TGCGCCAGCAGCTTGAGGGACAGAAACAATTCACCCCTCCACTTT. Protein: CASSLRDRNNSPLHF.

The chain links TRBV7-9 to TRBJ2-2; possible D gene TRBD1, 6 bases. Looked up from germline, CDR1 is SEHNR and CDR2 is FQNEAQ (reference sequence). This CDR3 has 16 amino acids. The V end was cut by 5 bases, the J end by 4 bases, with 17 bases between. The CDR3 nucleotides read TGTGCCAGCAGCAGGTGGAGAGGGGGTCCCACCGGGGAGCTGTTTTTT. This translates into CASSRWRGGPTGELFF.

Note on this clone: The sample contains more than one DNA sequence encoding this CDR3. The V call is TRBV28, the J call TRBJ1-5; D not resolved. CDR1 and CDR2 from the germline V gene are MDHEN and SYDVKM. V lost 6 bases and J lost 3, with 3 bases in between. This CDR3 comprises 11 residues. This chain's CDR3 is CASSLNQPQHF. CDR3 nucleotides: TGTGCCAGCAGCCTCAATCAGCCCCAGCATTTT.

The CDR3 nucleotides are TGTGCCAGCAGTGCGAGGGGAAGCGGGGGTTTCGGTGAGCAGTTCTTC. Amino acid sequence: CASSARGSGGFGEQFF. The V and J genes are TRBV2 and TRBJ2-1; 8 nucleotides align to TRBD2. CDR3 length: 16 amino acids. CDR1 is SNHLY, CDR2 FYNNEI, per germline. Unmatched junction bases numbered 14, after V lost 4 bases and J lost 9 bases.

This clone was counted between two and nine times. The V and J genes are TRBV19 and TRBJ2-5, with 7 nucleotides matching TRBD1. Germline V gene sequence: CDR1 LNHDA, CDR2 SQIVND (reference sequence). This CDR3 has 18 amino acids. The V segment lost 1 base and the J segment 2 bases; nucleotides outside the gene matches: 13. The CDR3 sequence: CASSIGSLTGHNQETQYF. The CDR3 DNA sequence: TGTGCCAGTAGTATAGGGTCCTTGACAGGGCATAATCAAGAGACCCAGTACTTC.

This clone was picked up a small number of times. This chain links TRBV18 with TRBJ2-7; tentatively, D is TRBD1 (5 bases). V gave up 1 base and J gave up 7 bases, with 20 bases separating them. The CDR3 is 16 amino acids. The germline V gene encodes CDR1 KGHSH and CDR2 LQKENI. The CDR3 reads CASSPQSTTQGEEQYF. The DNA of the CDR3 is TGTGCCAGCTCACCACAGAGTACTACCCAAGGGGAAGAGCAGTACTTC. The entire variable domain, with the rest obtained from reference TRBV18 and TRBJ2-7, is as follows: NAGVMQNPRHLVRRRGQEARLRCSPMKGHSHVYWYRQLPEEGLKFMVYLQKENIIDESGMPKERFSAEFPKEGPSILRIQQVVRGDSAAYFCASSPQSTTQGEEQYFGPGTRLTVT.

This clone occurred a few times. The chain recombines TRBV6-1 with TRBJ1-5; D is possibly TRBD1 (6 bases). V lost 10 bases to trimming and J lost 4 bases, with 17 bases between them. Germline V CDR1 and CDR2: MNHNS, SASEGT. CDR3 size: 14 residues. The DNA of the CDR3 is TGTGCCAATACGAGCTACAGGGTGAATCAGCCCCAGCATTTT. Translation: CANTSYRVNQPQHF.

This clone was observed a handful of times. This chain connects TRBV6-5 to TRBJ1-1; TRBD1 is a possible D gene (6 bases). The CDR3 consists of 13 residues. Germline CDR1 MNHEY, CDR2 SVGAGI. Trimming took 5 bases from V and 1 from J, leaving 8 bases between them. CDR3 residues: CASSGQTNTEAFF. In DNA, the CDR3 is TGTGCCAGCAGTGGACAGACGAACACTGAAGCTTTCTTT.

J is TRBJ1-4 and V is TRBV15; no firm D call. Germline V gives CDR1 LNHNV, CDR2 YYDKDF (reference sequence). V lost 0 bases and J 5 bases, leaving 4 bases between the germline ends. The CDR3 is made up of 13 amino acids. The CDR3 region has the DNA TGTGCCACCAGCAGAGATCCGAATGAAAAACTGTTTTTT. Translating gives CATSRDPNEKLFF. Full variable domain (remainder filled in from reference TRBV15 and TRBJ1-4): DAMVIQNPRYQVTQFGKPVTLSCSQTLNHNVMYWYQQKSSQAPKLLFHYYDKDFNNEADTPDNFQSRRPNTSFCFLDIRSPGLGDTAMYLCATSRDPNEKLFFGSGTQLSVL.

The chain recombines TRBV6-4 with TRBJ2-1, with D possibly matching TRBD2 (5 bases). The CDR3 is 13 residues long. Deletions cut 6 bases from V and 10 bases from J, with 16 bases between. Per the germline V gene, CDR1 is MRHNA and CDR2 is SNTAGT. CDR3 protein: CASSRDPLKEQFF. DNA of the CDR3: TGTGCCAGCAGCCGGGATCCCCTAAAGGAGCAGTTCTTC.

This clone was observed a handful of times. The rearrangement links TRBV7-2 to TRBJ1-2; the match to TRBD1 covers 7 bases. The CDR3 length is 13 residues. The trim removed 5 bases at V and 8 bases at J, leaving 8 bases unmatched. CDR1 is SGHTA, CDR2 FQGNSA, per germline. DNA for the CDR3: TGTGCCAGCAGCCACCCGACAGGGCCAGGCTACACCTTC. Protein: CASSHPTGPGYTF.

This clone was detected only a few times. V is TRBV5-1 and J is TRBJ1-3, with a weak D call TRBD1 (6 bases). The germline CDR1 and CDR2 sequences are SGHRS and YFSETQ. The CDR3 is 14 amino acids. Trimming shortened V by 0 bases and J by 3 bases, and 7 bases separated the two germline ends. DNA of the CDR3: TGCGCCAGCAGCTTGGGACAGGATGGAAACACCATATATTTT. Residues: CASSLGQDGNTIYF.

This rearrangement joins TRBV13 to TRBJ2-3; D is perhaps TRBD1 (5 bases). Germline-derived CDR1 and CDR2 are PRHDT and FYEKMQ (reference sequence). V lost 0 bases, J lost 7 bases, and 8 bases lay in between. The CDR3 runs to 13 residues. Here the CDR3 reads CASSLGRANTQYF. For the CDR3, the DNA is TGTGCCAGCAGCTTAGGCAGGGCGAATACGCAGTATTTT.

This rearrangement joins TRBV5-1 to TRBJ1-2, with D maybe TRBD1 (6 bases). CDR3 length equals 13 residues. Germline V gene lookup returns CDR1 SGHRS and CDR2 YFSETQ. The V end was cut by 4 bases, the J end by 4 bases, with 11 bases between. CDR3 nucleotide sequence: TGCGCCAGCAGCGAACGCAGGGGCTATGGCTACACCTTC. Amino acids: CASSERRGYGYTF. The variable domain in full, completed from reference TRBV5-1 and TRBJ1-2, reads KAGVTQTPRYLIKTRGQQVTLSCSPISGHRSVSWYQQTPGQGLQFLFEYFSETQRNKGNFPGRFSGRQFSNSRSEMNVSTLELGDSALYLCASSERRGYGYTFGSGTRLTVV.

The chain joins TRBV21-1 to TRBJ1-1; the DNA was not compared with TRBD1, the D call given in the table. TRBV21-1 is a recognized pseudogene. CDR3 length: 13 residues. The DNA of the CDR3 is TGTGCCAACGGGACAGCCTTGAACACTGAAGCTTTCTTT. This gives the protein CANGTALNTEAFF.

This chain connects TRBV20-1 to TRBJ2-3; D ambiguous. Deletions cut 3 bases from V and 3 bases from J, with 4 bases between. The length of the CDR3 is 11 residues. Germline V lookup: CDR1 DFQATT, CDR2 SNEGSKA (reference sequence). CDR3 sequence reads: CSASRTDTQYF. Here the CDR3 DNA reads TGCAGTGCTAGTCGTACAGATACGCAGTATTTT.

This clone turned up a few times. The V and J genes are TRBV29-1 and TRBJ1-6, with unresolved D. The CDR3 consists of 13 residues. CDR1 and CDR2 from the germline V gene are SQVTM and ANQGSEA. V was pared by 4 bases and J by 7 bases, with 11 bases between. The CDR3 DNA sequence: TGCAGCGTTGGAGCCAGCGGCAATTCACCCCTCCACTTT. Protein product: CSVGASGNSPLHF.

This clone has more than one count but fewer than ten. J is TRBJ2-7 and V is TRBV7-9, with D tentatively TRBD1 (6 bases). The CDR3 covers 14 residues. In germline, CDR1 is SEHNR, CDR2 FQNEAQ (reference sequence). Trimming removed 6 bases at V and 0 bases at J, with 12 bases between. CDR3 residues: CASSRTDPSYEQYF. The CDR3 DNA reads as TGTGCCAGCAGTAGGACAGACCCCTCCTACGAGCAGTACTTC.

V is TRBV5-1 and J is TRBJ2-5; 8 bases are a match to TRBD1. Germline CDR1 SGHRS, CDR2 YFSETQ. The V and J ends lost 0 bases and 2 bases, in that order; junction bases with no gene match: 3. There are 15 residues in the CDR3. CDR3 sequence: CASSLAGTGQETQYF. CDR3 bases: TGCGCCAGCAGCTTGGCCGGGACAGGACAAGAGACCCAGTACTTC. The whole variable domain, filled in from reference TRBV5-1 and TRBJ2-5, reads KAGVTQTPRYLIKTRGQQVTLSCSPISGHRSVSWYQQTPGQGLQFLFEYFSETQRNKGNFPGRFSGRQFSNSRSEMNVSTLELGDSALYLCASSLAGTGQETQYFGPGTRLLVL.

The chain couples TRBV19 to TRBJ2-1, with 9 positions matching TRBD1. V was pared by 6 bases and J by 6 bases, with 9 bases of the junction left unmatched. The CDR3 runs to 15 residues. Germline V gene sequence: CDR1 LNHDA, CDR2 SQIVND (reference sequence). This CDR3 reads CASRGQGGMGNEQFF. The CDR3 region has the DNA TGTGCCAGTAGGGGACAGGGAGGGATGGGCAATGAGCAGTTCTTC. The variable domain in full, with the rest retrieved from reference TRBV19 and TRBJ2-1, is DGGITQSPKYLFRKEGQNVTLSCEQNLNHDAMYWYRQDPGQGLRLIYYSQIVNDFQKGDIAEGYSVSREKKESFPLTVTSAQKNPTAFYLCASRGQGGMGNEQFFGPGTRLTVL.